This T cell receptor beta chain was captured in a study of blood T cell repertoires in COVID-19 (dated by TCRdb to about 2020). A note on the overall study: Collaborator samples came from the United States, Italy and Spain and covered acute and convalescent phases of COVID-19. The material from the prospective study consisted of cDNA or gDNA derived from T cells, B-cell-depleted T cells, or PBMCs. Deeply sampled blood TCRbeta repertoires from subjects exposed to, actively infected with, or recovered from COVID-19 were included in the dataset. The repertoires were made available in a free public database intended to serve as a resource for research on the immune response to SARS-CoV-2. Samples were obtained from the ongoing ImmuneRACE study (first 160 participants) and from about 1,300 subjects provided by 6 global collaborators. Sample metadata almost always included a de-identified subject ID, COVID-19 status, age in years and sex. Where HLA class I and class II types were available, the types were taken from metadata supplied by the sample provider, not from assay-based typing. The paper's findings and limits, for the study overall: Clinical and demographic metadata were provided uncurated, with the amount varying by source and participant.

V is reduced by 5 bases and J by 5 bases, leaving a spacing of 10 bases between them. The CDR3 goes from the cysteine to the phenylalanine over 13 residues. Of the read, only the CDR3 DNA is kept; its 39 bases are in frame from base 1. For CDR1 and CDR2, the germline V gene lists MNHEY and SVGAGI. Participants in the prospective study were aged about 18 to 90 years, lived in approximately 26 United States geographic areas, and enrolled through a virtual design. Cohort assignment in the prospective study relied on participant-reported clinical history from a screening survey and a study questionnaire. ImmuneRACE Cohort 3 recovered participants were defined by two consecutive negative NP/OP PCR tests, healthcare professional clearance, or symptom resolution. In the prospective study, mobile phlebotomists collected whole blood, serum and a nasopharyngeal or oropharyngeal swab from each participant. Participants in the prospective study had the option to provide additional blood draws and questionnaires over a 2-month period. Prospective study blood samples were shipped either frozen or at room temperature before DNA extraction.

The immunoSEQ Assay, a bias-controlled multiplex PCR, was used to amplify TCRbeta CDR3 regions from genomic DNA. On the authors' methods: The number of nucleated cells in each sample was estimated from the amplification of reference gene primers within the assay. To quantify the absolute abundance of each unique TCRbeta CDR3 rearrangement, sequence reads were collapsed and filtered. For each sample, productive Simpson clonality was calculated as the square root of Simpson's diversity index across productive rearrangements. As stored in TCRdb, this immuneACCESS dataset retains in-frame rearrangements with V and J assigned. A fraction of the clones does not appear; measured against another copy, unresolved V genes explain less than half of the discrepancy, and the remainder lacks a known reason. V, J and clone size derive from that table, while D and trimming were established from the DNA sequence. Within this sample are 200,000 to 250,000 clones, with about 87% of them counted one time only. Roughly 1.7% of the sample is taken by the ten largest.

To note about this clone: Its binding antigen is unknown. No quality values exist for individual bases; no much larger clone is one base distant.

Input material: PBMCs or T cells enriched from blood (not recorded which). The receptor chain draws on TRBV6-5 and TRBJ2-1; the D segment cannot be called with confidence. The origin of this receptor is a woman in her forties or fifties who had recovered from COVID-19. The CDR3 reads as follows: CASSSPLNNEQFF. In nucleotides, the sequence is TGTGCCAGCAGTAGCCCTCTTAACAATGAGCAGTTCTTC.